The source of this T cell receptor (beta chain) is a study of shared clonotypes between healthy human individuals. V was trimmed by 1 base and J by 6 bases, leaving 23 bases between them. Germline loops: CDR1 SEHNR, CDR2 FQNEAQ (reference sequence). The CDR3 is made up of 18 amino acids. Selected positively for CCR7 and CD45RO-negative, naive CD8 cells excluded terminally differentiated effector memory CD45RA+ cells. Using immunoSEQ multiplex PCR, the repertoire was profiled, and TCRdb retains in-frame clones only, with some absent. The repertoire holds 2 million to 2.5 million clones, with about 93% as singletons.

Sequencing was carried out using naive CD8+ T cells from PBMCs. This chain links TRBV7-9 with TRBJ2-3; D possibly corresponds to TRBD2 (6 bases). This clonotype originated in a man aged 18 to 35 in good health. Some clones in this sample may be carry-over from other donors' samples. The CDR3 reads CASSLVYVGTGTSDTQYF. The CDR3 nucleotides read TGTGCCAGCAGCTTAGTCTACGTAGGGACGGGAACTAGCGATACGCAGTATTTT.